What follows describes a single TCR beta chain. Its antigen specificity is not known. The DNA is left out, because the CDR3 cannot be placed on it with certainty; the CDR3 is given as TCRdb lists it. These data come from a study of T-cell reconstitution after alpha-beta-depleted transplantation in children (dated by TCRdb to 2016 to 2017). Notes on the research overall: T-cell immune reconstitution after TCRalphabeta/CD19-depleted allogeneic hematopoietic cell transplantation in children was quantitatively tracked in the study by means of TCR repertoire profiling.

Library preparation employed PCR. Reads for this sample came from an Illumina HiSeq 2500. TCR libraries were prepared with molecular barcoding, using unique molecular identifiers to normalize TCRbeta repertoire quantification. Using fastp at Q25 and MiXCR, TCRdb reprocessed the public reads and kept productive beta chains. A single entry per CDR3 protein holds the most common genes and DNA from its merged rows. A total of 530,000 or so distinct CDR3 sequences appear in this sample, roughly 27% of them only once. The ten biggest clones cover less than 40% of the sample. Based on the germline V gene, the CDR1 and CDR2 sequences are MDHEN and SYDVKM. From its cysteine to its phenylalanine, the CDR3 spans 18 amino acids. The label giving this sample's treatment or condition can be read as: allogeneic hematopoietic cell transplantation with graft depleted of TCRalphabeta T cells and CD19 B cells. The children who served as transplant recipients had been given grafts of TCRalphabeta/CD19-depleted allogeneic hematopoietic cells.

Points the paper makes about the study in general: The apparently early alphabetaT-cell count recovery about two months after transplant was reportedly dependent on only several hundred rapidly expanded clones derived from non-depleted graft cells. In some patients, high TCRbeta diversity at day 60 was attributed to recipient T cells and intrathymic progenitors that had survived conditioning. Over the following months the frequencies of hyperexpanded clones went down, and after one year T-cell counts and TCRbeta diversity were mostly credited to newly produced T cells.

The chain couples TRBV28 to TRBJ2-2; the tabulated D call, TRBD2, remains unverified against the DNA. The receptor was derived from a boy younger than two with Wiskott-Aldrich syndrome, due to receive a stem cell transplant. The sequencing used PBMCs, collected before TCRalphabeta/CD19-depleted stem cell transplant. CDR3 protein: CASSTSGLAGGLTGELFF.